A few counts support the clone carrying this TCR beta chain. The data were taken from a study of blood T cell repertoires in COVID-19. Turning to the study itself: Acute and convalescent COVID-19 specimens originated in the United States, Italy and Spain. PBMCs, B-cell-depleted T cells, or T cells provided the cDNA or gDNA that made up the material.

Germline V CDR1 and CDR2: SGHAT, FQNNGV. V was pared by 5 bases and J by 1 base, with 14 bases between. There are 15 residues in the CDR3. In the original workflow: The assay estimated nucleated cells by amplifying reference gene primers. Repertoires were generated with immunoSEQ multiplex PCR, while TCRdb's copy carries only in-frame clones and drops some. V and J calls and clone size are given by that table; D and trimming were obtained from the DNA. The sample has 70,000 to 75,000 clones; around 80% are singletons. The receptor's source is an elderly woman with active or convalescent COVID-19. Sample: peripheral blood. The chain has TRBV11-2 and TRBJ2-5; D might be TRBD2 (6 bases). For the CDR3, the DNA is TGTGCCAGCAGCAATCGCCGGACTATCCAAGAGACCCAGTACTTC. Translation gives CASSNRRTIQETQYF.